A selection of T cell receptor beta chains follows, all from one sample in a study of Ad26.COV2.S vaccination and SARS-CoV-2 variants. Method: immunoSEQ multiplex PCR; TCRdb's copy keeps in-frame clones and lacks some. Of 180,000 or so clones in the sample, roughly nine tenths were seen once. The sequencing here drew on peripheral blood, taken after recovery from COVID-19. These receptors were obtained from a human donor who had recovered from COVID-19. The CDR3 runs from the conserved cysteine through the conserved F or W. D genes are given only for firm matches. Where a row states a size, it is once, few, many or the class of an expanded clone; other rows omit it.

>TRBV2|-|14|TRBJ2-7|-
CASSERQIPYEQYF
TGTGCCAGCAGTGAAAGGCAGATCCCCTACGAGCAGTACTTC
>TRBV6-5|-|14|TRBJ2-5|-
CASSTPGVAETQYF
TGTGCCAGCAGTACCCCAGGGGTTGCAGAGACCCAGTACTTC
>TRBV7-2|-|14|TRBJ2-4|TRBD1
CASSFRDRGDIQYF
TGTGCCAGCAGCTTTCGTGACAGGGGAGACATTCAGTACTTC
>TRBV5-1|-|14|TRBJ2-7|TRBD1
CASSLGQGVDEQYF
TGCGCCAGCAGCCTGGGACAGGGGGTCGACGAGCAGTACTTC
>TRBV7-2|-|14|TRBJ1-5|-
CASSQVEGNQPQHF
TGTGCCAGCAGCCAAGTAGAAGGCAATCAGCCCCAGCATTTT
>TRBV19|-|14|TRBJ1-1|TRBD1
CASSPDRARAEAFF
TGTGCCAGTAGTCCTGACAGGGCGAGGGCTGAAGCTTTCTTT
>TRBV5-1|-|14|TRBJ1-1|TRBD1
CASSSGGAGTEAFF
TGCGCCAGCAGCTCAGGGGGCGCGGGCACTGAAGCTTTCTTT
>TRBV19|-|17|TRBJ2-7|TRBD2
CASNGLAGGPPWNEQYF
TGTGCCAGTAACGGGTTGGCGGGAGGGCCTCCTTGGAACGAGCAGTACTTC
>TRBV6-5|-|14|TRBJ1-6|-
CATLQSSYNSPLHF
TGTGCCACCTTACAGAGCTCCTATAATTCACCCCTCCACTTT
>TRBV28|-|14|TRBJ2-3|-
CASTVLGESDTQYF
TGTGCCAGCACCGTCTTGGGGGAGTCAGATACGCAGTATTTT
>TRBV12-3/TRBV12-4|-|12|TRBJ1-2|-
CASSTQDSFRTF
TGTGCCAGCAGTACCCAGGACAGCTTTAGAACCTTC
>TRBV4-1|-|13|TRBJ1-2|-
CASSQGESDGYTF
TGCGCCAGCAGCCAAGGGGAGTCTGATGGCTACACCTTC
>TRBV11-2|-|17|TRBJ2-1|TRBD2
CASSLDEDSGGYNEQFF
TGTGCCAGCAGCTTAGATGAGGACAGCGGGGGGTACAATGAGCAGTTCTTC
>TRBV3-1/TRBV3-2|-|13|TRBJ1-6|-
CASSQSTDSPLHF
TGTGCCAGCAGCCAATCGACAGATTCACCCCTCCACTTT
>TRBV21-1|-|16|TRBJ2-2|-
CASSNPSGGVPGELFF
TGTGCCAGCAGCAACCCCAGCGGGGGGGTTCCCGGGGAGCTGTTTTTT
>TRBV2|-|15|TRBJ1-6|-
CASRSGGPARAPLHF
TGTGCCAGCAGGTCCGGGGGGCCGGCGAGGGCACCCCTCCACTTT
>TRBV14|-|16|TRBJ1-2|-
CASSQGSRTAHYGYTF
TGTGCCAGCAGCCAAGGGTCCCGGACAGCCCACTATGGCTACACCTTC
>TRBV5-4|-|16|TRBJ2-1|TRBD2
CASSLVSGGYYNEQFF
TGTGCCAGCAGCTTGGTTAGCGGGGGTTATTACAATGAGCAGTTCTTC
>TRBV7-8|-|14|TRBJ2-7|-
CASKVGRGVYEQYF
TGTGCCAGCAAGGTCGGCAGGGGAGTATACGAGCAGTACTTC
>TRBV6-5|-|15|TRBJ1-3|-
CASSDSGGPGNTIYF
TGTGCCAGCAGTGACTCTGGAGGACCTGGAAACACCATATATTTT
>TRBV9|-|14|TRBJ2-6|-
CASSPPSGANVLTF
TGTGCCAGCAGCCCCCCTAGTGGGGCCAACGTCCTGACTTTC
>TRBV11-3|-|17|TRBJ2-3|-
CASSLVPRDQDTDTQYF
TGTGCCAGCAGCTTAGTTCCCCGGGACCAAGACACAGATACGCAGTATTTT
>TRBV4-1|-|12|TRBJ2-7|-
CASSQDGVEQYF
TGCGCCAGCAGCCAAGACGGAGTCGAGCAGTACTTC
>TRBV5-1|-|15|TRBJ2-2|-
CASSLGQGGAGELFF
TGCGCCAGCAGCTTGGGTCAGGGCGGCGCCGGGGAGCTGTTTTTT
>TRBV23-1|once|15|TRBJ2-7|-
CASRPPPGIAYEQYF
TGCGCCAGCAGGCCCCCGCCCGGAATCGCCTACGAGCAGTACTTC
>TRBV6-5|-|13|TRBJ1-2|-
CASEGGGPGGYTF
TGTGCCAGCGAGGGAGGGGGACCGGGAGGCTACACCTTC
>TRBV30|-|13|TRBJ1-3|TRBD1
CAWSTGVGNTIYF
TGTGCCTGGAGTACAGGGGTCGGAAACACCATATATTTT
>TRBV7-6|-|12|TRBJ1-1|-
CASSPRGGEAFF
TGTGCCAGCAGCCCTAGGGGCGGTGAAGCTTTCTTT
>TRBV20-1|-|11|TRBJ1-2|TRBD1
CSASGQGGYTF
TGCAGTGCTAGCGGACAGGGTGGCTACACCTTC
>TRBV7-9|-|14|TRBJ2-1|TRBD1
CASSSPAGGNEQFF
TGTGCCAGCAGCTCGCCCGCAGGGGGCAATGAGCAGTTCTTC
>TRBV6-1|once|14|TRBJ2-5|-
CASSEGLWLKTQYF
TGTGCCAGCAGTGAAGGGCTGTGGCTGAAGACCCAGTACTTC